A selection of T cell receptor beta chains follows, all from one sample in a study of blood T cell repertoires in COVID-19. The protocol was immunoSEQ multiplex PCR, while the TCRdb copy is restricted to in-frame clones and leaves out a portion. The sample shows approximately 240,000 clones, about 86% of them seen only once. Source material: PBMCs or T cells enriched from blood (not recorded which). These receptors originate from a woman aged 50 to 65 in a cohort exposed to, infected with or recovered from COVID-19 (not recorded which). The conserved cysteine and the conserved F or W are not part of the CDR3 here. D genes are given only for firm matches. Clone size is shown for a subset of rows, as once, few, many or a class of expanded clone.

TRBJ2-2 | . | TRBV30 | . | AWSVSRNTGELF
TRBJ1-2 | . | TRBV4-2 | TRBD1 | ASSNPGQTFYGYT
TRBJ2-2 | few | TRBV7-2 | TRBD1 | ASSWGQANTGELF
TRBJ1-5 | . | TRBV7-2 | TRBD1 | ASSRGDRGQPQH
TRBJ1-2 | . | TRBV5-1 | . | ASSMTTNYGYT
TRBJ2-1 | . | TRBV27 | TRBD2 | ASSLRGGTYNEQF
TRBJ2-7 | . | TRBV6-5 | . | ASQDRGISYEQY
TRBJ2-3 | once | TRBV10-3 | TRBD2 | AISERASGGGDTQY
TRBJ2-3 | few | TRBV6-6 | . | ASKMTRESTDTQY
TRBJ1-1 | . | TRBV4-1 | TRBD1 | ASSRTGQGNTEAF
TRBJ2-5 | once | TRBV30 | TRBD2 | AWTERARLAGLETQY
TRBJ1-1 | . | TRBV29-1 | . | SVLGGLDTEAF
TRBJ1-1 | . | TRBV20-1 | . | SASLGDKAF
TRBJ2-6 | few | TRBV28 | . | ASSLLSGWAPGANVLT
TRBJ1-2 | . | TRBV5-5 | TRBD1 | ASSGGQGFYYGYT
TRBJ2-3 | . | TRBV19 | . | ATSGKYSSTDTQY
TRBJ1-1 | . | TRBV11-3 | . | ASSQDSHTEAF
TRBJ2-5 | . | TRBV27 | . | ASTSGGDRPQETQY
TRBJ1-2 | . | TRBV7-9 | . | ASSRTVGRDGYT
TRBJ1-5 | . | TRBV5-1 | . | ASSPGVESNQPQH
TRBJ2-2 | . | TRBV30 | TRBD2 | AWGGLAGSNTGELF
TRBJ2-1 | . | TRBV30 | TRBD1 | AWSVTGTGPYNEQF
TRBJ2-5 | . | TRBV5-1 | . | ASSSQETQY
TRBJ2-1 | . | TRBV5-1 | . | ASSLRRDEQF
TRBJ2-7 | . | TRBV4-3 | TRBD2 | ASSQDLAAGHSSYEQY
TRBJ1-3 | few | TRBV7-9 | . | ASSFQGRRNTIY
TRBJ1-1 | . | TRBV5-4 | TRBD1 | ASSLDRGQSGEAF
TRBJ2-3 | . | TRBV5-1 | TRBD2 | ASRKAGETTDTQY
TRBJ2-5 | . | TRBV3-1/TRBV3-2 | . | ASSPLAQETQY
TRBJ1-6 | . | TRBV28 | TRBD1 | ASSLWDRVNSPLH
TRBJ2-1 | . | TRBV6-2/TRBV6-3 | . | ASSFQEYNEQF
TRBJ2-7 | . | TRBV7-2 | TRBD1 | ASSSLTGGQGWY
TRBJ2-3 | . | TRBV5-1 | TRBD2 | ASSSRGGTSADTQY
TRBJ1-1 | . | TRBV6-2/TRBV6-3 | . | ASSYPWGQGNTEAF
TRBJ1-4 | few | TRBV2 | . | ASITPASNEKLF
TRBJ2-5 | . | TRBV9 | . | ASSVAHQETQY
TRBJ1-4 | . | TRBV2 | TRBD1 | ASRPGRGIFREKLF
TRBJ2-1 | . | TRBV24-1 | . | ATSRESYNEQF
TRBJ1-1 | . | TRBV6-5 | TRBD1 | ASSYGTGLTEAF
TRBJ2-5 | . | TRBV4-1 | . | ASSQETGQETQY
TRBJ1-5 | few | TRBV21-1 | . | ASTRGGASNQPQH
TRBJ1-4 | once | TRBV4-2 | TRBD1 | ASSLGQGSEKLF
TRBJ1-1 | . | TRBV7-2 | TRBD1 | ASSDRTGGYTEAF
TRBJ2-5 | . | TRBV6-5 | TRBD2 | ASRDSGGGQETQY
TRBJ2-5 | . | TRBV11-3 | TRBD2 | ASSLVGGEETQY
TRBJ2-7 | . | TRBV2 | . | ASTSFLGHEQY
TRBJ2-7 | . | TRBV5-1 | . | ASSLAVQANEQY
TRBJ1-5 | . | TRBV4-2 | . | ASSQERQLFQPQH
TRBJ2-7 | . | TRBV6-2/TRBV6-3 | TRBD1 | ASSWAGGWSYEQY
TRBJ2-3 | . | TRBV5-1 | . | ASSSFYRGNTDTQY